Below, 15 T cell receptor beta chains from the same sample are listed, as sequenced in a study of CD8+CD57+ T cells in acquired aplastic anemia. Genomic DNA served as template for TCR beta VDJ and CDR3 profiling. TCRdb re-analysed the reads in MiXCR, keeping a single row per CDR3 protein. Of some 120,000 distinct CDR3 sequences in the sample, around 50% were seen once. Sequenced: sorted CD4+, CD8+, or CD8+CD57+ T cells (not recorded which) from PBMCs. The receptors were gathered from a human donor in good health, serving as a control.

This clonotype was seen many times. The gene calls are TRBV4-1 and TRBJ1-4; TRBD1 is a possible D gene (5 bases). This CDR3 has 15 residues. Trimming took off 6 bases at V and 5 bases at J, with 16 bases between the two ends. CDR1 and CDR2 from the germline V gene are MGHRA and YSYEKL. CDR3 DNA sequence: TGCGCCAGCAGTTCCGCCCAGGGTGCGAATGAAAAACTGTTTTTT. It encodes CASSSAQGANEKLFF.

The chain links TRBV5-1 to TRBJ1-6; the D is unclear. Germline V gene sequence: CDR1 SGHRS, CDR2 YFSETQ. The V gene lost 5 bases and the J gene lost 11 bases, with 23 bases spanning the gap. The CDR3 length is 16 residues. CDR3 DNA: TGCGCCAGCAGGCCAACCGGACGGCTAGGAGGGACACCCCTCCACTTT. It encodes CASRPTGRLGGTPLHF.

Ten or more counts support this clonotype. CDR3 sequence: CASSLAPYRDRGREQYF. Written as DNA, the CDR3 is TGTGCCAGCAGCTTAGCCCCCTACCGGGACAGGGGGCGTGAGCAGTACTTC. V is TRBV7-9 and J is TRBJ2-7; 12 positions match TRBD1. The germline V gene encodes CDR1 SEHNR and CDR2 FQNEAQ (reference sequence). This CDR3 has 17 residues. Trimming cost V 0 bases and J 7 bases; bases outside gene matches: 10.

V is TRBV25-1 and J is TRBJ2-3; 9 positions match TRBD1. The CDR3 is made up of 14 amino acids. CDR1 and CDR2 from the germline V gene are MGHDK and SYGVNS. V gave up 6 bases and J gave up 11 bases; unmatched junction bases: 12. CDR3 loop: CASRDRGSYNEQYF. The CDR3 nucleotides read TGTGCCAGCAGGGACAGGGGCTCCTACAATGAGCAGTATTTT.

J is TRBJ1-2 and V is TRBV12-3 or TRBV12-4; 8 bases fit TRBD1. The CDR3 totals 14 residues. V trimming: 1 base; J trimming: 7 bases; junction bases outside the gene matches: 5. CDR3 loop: CASSLEGQGAGYTF. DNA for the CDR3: TGTGCCAGCAGTTTAGAGGGGCAGGGGGCTGGCTACACCTTC.

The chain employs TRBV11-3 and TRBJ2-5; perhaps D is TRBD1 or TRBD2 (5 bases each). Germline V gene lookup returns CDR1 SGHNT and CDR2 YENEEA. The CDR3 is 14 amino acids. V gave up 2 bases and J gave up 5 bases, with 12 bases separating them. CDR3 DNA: TGTGCCAGCAGCTTACGTTTGGGGGAGGAGACCCAGTACTTC. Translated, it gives CASSLRLGEETQYF.

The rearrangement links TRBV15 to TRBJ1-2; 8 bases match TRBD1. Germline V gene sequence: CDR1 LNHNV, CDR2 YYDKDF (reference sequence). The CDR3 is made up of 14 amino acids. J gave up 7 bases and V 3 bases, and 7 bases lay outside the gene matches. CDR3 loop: CATSRDRVLVGYTF. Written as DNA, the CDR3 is TGTGCCACCAGCAGGGACAGGGTCCTCGTTGGCTACACCTTC.

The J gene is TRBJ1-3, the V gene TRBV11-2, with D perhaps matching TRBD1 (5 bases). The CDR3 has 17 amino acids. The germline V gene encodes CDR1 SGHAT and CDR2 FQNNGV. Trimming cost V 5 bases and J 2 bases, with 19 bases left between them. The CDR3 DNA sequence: TGTGCCAGCAGCCCCCGGGGGGGGTCCAGCACTGGAAACACCATATATTTT. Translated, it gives CASSPRGGSSTGNTIYF.

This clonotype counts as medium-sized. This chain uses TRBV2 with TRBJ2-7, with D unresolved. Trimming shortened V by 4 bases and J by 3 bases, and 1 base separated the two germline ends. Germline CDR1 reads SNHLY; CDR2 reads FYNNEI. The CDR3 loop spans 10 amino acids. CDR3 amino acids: CASSVYEQYF. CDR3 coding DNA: TGTGCCAGCAGTGTCTACGAGCAGTACTTC.

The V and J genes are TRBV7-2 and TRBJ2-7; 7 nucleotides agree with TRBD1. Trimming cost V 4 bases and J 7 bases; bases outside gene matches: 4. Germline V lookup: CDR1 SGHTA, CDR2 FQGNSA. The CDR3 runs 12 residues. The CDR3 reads CASSSGQREQYF. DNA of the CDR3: TGTGCCAGCAGCTCGGGACAGCGGGAGCAGTACTTC.

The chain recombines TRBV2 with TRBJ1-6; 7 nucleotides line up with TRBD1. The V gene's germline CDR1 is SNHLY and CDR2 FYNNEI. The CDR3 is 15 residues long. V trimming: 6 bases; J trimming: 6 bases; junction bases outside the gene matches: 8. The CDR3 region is CASRGGQALNSPLHF. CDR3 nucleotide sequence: TGTGCCAGCAGGGGAGGACAGGCTCTTAATTCACCCCTCCACTTT.

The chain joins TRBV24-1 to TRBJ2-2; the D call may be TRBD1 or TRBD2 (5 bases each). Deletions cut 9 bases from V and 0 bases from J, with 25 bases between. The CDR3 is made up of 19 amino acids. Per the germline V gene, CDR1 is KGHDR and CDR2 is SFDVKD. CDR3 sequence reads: CATSPSPGREKSNTGELFF. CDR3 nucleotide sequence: TGTGCCACCTCCCCCTCCCCCGGCAGGGAGAAGTCGAACACCGGGGAGCTGTTTTTT.

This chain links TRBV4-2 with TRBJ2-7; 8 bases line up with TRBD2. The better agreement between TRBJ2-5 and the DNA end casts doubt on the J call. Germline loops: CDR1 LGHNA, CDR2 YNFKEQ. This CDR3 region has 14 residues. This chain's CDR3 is CASSQAGGPETQYF. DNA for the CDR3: TGTGCCAGCAGCCAAGCGGGGGGGCCGGAGACCCAGTACTTC.

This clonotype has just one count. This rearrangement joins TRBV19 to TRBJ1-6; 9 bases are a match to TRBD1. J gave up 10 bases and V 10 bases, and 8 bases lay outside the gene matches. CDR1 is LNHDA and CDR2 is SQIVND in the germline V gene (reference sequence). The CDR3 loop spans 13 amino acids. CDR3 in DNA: TGTGCCACGAACAGGGGGCTGAGCTCACCCCTCCACTTT. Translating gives CATNRGLSSPLHF.

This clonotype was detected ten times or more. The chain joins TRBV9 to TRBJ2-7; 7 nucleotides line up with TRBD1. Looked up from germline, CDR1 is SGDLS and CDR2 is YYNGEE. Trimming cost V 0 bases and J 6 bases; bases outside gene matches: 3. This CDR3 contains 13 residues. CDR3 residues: CASSVDRGGEQYF. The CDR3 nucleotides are TGTGCCAGCAGCGTAGACAGGGGCGGCGAGCAGTACTTC.